This TCR beta chain was obtained from a study of blood T cell repertoires in COVID-19. CDR1 and CDR2 (germline): SGHRS, YFSETQ. Deletions cut 3 bases from V and 0 bases from J, with 7 bases between. The CDR3 is 13 amino acids. Generated by immunoSEQ multiplex PCR, the TCRdb table keeps only in-frame clones and is missing some. The table shows tens of thousands of clones, with around 91% occurring only once. Sequencing was performed on peripheral blood. The sequence derives from an older man with active or convalescent COVID-19. V gene TRBV5-1 combines with J gene TRBJ2-7; D is unresolved. CDR3 nucleotides: TGCGCCAGCAGCTCCCCGGGCTCCTACGAGCAGTACTTC. This codes for CASSSPGSYEQYF.